The clone carrying this T cell receptor (beta chain) showed up just a few times. The antigen remains undetermined. The sample originates from a study of identical twins. TCRdb recomputed calls from the 5' RACE reads with MiXCR, one row per CDR3 protein. The table lists roughly 690,000 distinct CDR3 sequences, around 6% of them singletons. General study points: Fewer insertions were carried by abundant cord blood beta clonotypes, but none was seen in memory repertoires.

The sequenced material came from naive T cells sorted from blood. The sequence derives from a man younger than 35 in good health.

CDR3 nucleotides: TGTGCCTGGGGGGGCCGCACAGATACGCAGTATTTT. Protein: CAWGGRTDTQYF. The gene calls are TRBV30 and TRBJ2-3; weak D call: TRBD1 (6 bases). Germline CDR1 is GTSNPN and CDR2 is SVGIG (reference sequence). V was pared by 5 bases and J by 1 base, with 7 bases between. CDR3 length: 12 amino acids.